One sample yielded the 28 T cell receptor beta chains listed below, sequenced in a study of control samples from healthy donors and cancer patients. Sequencing was performed with immunoSEQ multiplex PCR; in TCRdb, only in-frame clones are kept and a portion is missing. Among about 130,000 clones, 90% to 95% were seen once, and the ten largest hold 12% to 15%. The source material was PBMCs. These receptors were collected from a man aged 55 to 69 with colorectal cancer.

In its sample, this clone was seen once. J is TRBJ1-5 and V is TRBV4-1; 10 bases line up with TRBD1. Germline V gives CDR1 MGHRA, CDR2 YSYEKL. J lost 7 bases, V lost 1 base, and 4 bases had no gene match. This CDR3 is 15 amino acids long. CDR3 loop: CASSQGQGAWQPQHF. CDR3 coding DNA: TGCGCCAGCAGCCAAGGACAGGGGGCCTGGCAGCCCCAGCATTTT.

The chain recombines TRBV9 with TRBJ1-1; tentative D call: TRBD1 (6 bases). Between the trimmed V and J ends, which lost 7 bases and 5 bases, there was a span of 21 bases. CDR3 size: 15 residues. In germline, CDR1 is SGDLS, CDR2 YYNGEE. The CDR3 loop is CASAGGGTVGTEAFF. Here the CDR3 DNA reads TGTGCCAGCGCTGGGGGCGGAACAGTCGGGACTGAAGCTTTCTTT.

V usage is TRBV5-6 and J usage is TRBJ2-6; D unclear. This CDR3 has 15 amino acids. With 2 bases removed from V and 0 bases from J, the gap between germline ends came to 6 bases. Germline CDR1 SGHDT, CDR2 YYEEEE. CDR3 nucleotides: TGTGCCAGCAGCTTTGGAAACTCTGGGGCCAACGTCCTGACTTTC. Translated: CASSFGNSGANVLTF.

The rearrangement links TRBV5-6 to TRBJ1-5; a possible D gene is TRBD1 (5 bases). V was shortened by 4 bases and J by 6 bases, with 14 bases between the two germline ends. Germline values: CDR1 SGHDT, CDR2 YYEEEE. This CDR3 contains 14 residues. CDR3 DNA: TGTGCCAGCAGCCTGGGGGGGTTCGGTCAGCCCCAGCATTTT. Amino acid sequence: CASSLGGFGQPQHF.

The chain employs TRBV6-5 and TRBJ1-2; a weak D match, TRBD1 (6 bases). From germline, CDR1 is MNHEY and CDR2 SVGAGI. The CDR3 is 14 residues long. The ends were cut back, 6 bases at V and 1 base at J, with 12 bases in the middle. CDR3 loop: CASRPDRLNYGYTF. Here the CDR3 DNA reads TGTGCCAGCAGGCCCGACAGGCTTAACTATGGCTACACCTTC.

This chain uses TRBV5-4 with TRBJ2-5, with D perhaps matching TRBD1 or TRBD2 (5 bases each). The CDR3 runs to 13 residues. The V and J ends lost 5 bases and 3 bases respectively, with 11 bases between them. Germline CDR1 reads SGHNT; CDR2 reads YYREEE (reference sequence). The CDR3 loop is CASSRDHKETQYF. The CDR3 DNA reads as TGTGCCAGCAGTAGGGACCACAAAGAGACCCAGTACTTC.

The chain's CDR3 is CASRGGVKDTQYF. CDR3 sequence (DNA): TGTGCCAGCCGGGGAGGGGTAAAAGATACGCAGTATTTT. The chain links TRBV27 to TRBJ2-3, with 7 bases that match TRBD2. V shed 8 bases, J shed 5 bases, and the junction held 7 bases outside the gene matches. Germline loops: CDR1 MNHEY, CDR2 SMNVEV (reference sequence). CDR3 length: 13 residues.

CDR3 in DNA: TGCAGCGTTGAAAAACAGGCCAAAGCTACTCACTCTGGAAACACCATATATTTT. It codes for CSVEKQAKATHSGNTIYF. The chain couples TRBV29-1 to TRBJ1-3; TRBD1 is a possible D gene (5 bases). The germline V gene has CDR1 SQVTM and CDR2 ANQGSEA. The germline V and J ends were trimmed by 2 bases and 0 bases, with 20 bases remaining between them. The CDR3 totals 18 residues.

The chain joins TRBV10-3 to TRBJ2-3; D is tentatively TRBD1 or TRBD2 (5 bases each). The germline V gene encodes CDR1 ENHRY and CDR2 SYGVKD. The CDR3 is 13 amino acids. The germline V and J ends were trimmed by 6 bases and 0 bases, with 7 bases remaining between them. This CDR3 reads CAIRGDSTDTQYF. In DNA form, the CDR3 reads TGTGCCATCAGGGGGGACAGCACAGATACGCAGTATTTT.

The chain has TRBV5-8 and TRBJ1-5, with 9 nucleotides matching TRBD1. The V gene end was trimmed by 2 bases and the J gene end by 4 bases; junction bases not matched to a gene: 10. Germline CDR1 is SGHTS and CDR2 is YDEGEE. The CDR3 extends over 17 amino acids. The CDR3 here is CASSFNQGQGPNQPQHF. CDR3 nucleotides: TGTGCCAGCAGCTTTAACCAGGGACAGGGACCAAATCAGCCCCAGCATTTT.

V gene TRBV30 combines with J gene TRBJ2-3; TRBD1 agrees at 8 bases. The CDR3 totals 12 residues. Germline-derived CDR1 and CDR2 are GTSNPN and SVGIG (reference sequence). J lost 7 bases, V lost 5 bases, and 5 bases had no gene match. CDR3 sequence (DNA): TGTGCCTGGTCAGGGGGCGCGAATACGCAGTATTTT. It codes for CAWSGGANTQYF.

This chain uses TRBV19 with TRBJ2-1; D is ambiguous. V was cut by 3 bases and J by 5 bases, with 11 bases left in between. The CDR3 totals 14 residues. CDR1 is LNHDA, CDR2 SQIVND, per germline (reference sequence). CDR3 in DNA: TGTGCCAGTAGTATGCCTAGAGAGAACAATGAGCAGTTCTTC. Translated, it gives CASSMPRENNEQFF.

The chain uses TRBV19 and TRBJ2-3; D not certain. Trimming cost V 2 bases and J 4 bases, with 7 bases left between them. This CDR3 is 13 amino acids long. Germline V lookup: CDR1 LNHDA, CDR2 SQIVND (reference sequence). The CDR3 loop reads CASSIWQSDTQYF. CDR3 nucleotide sequence: TGTGCCAGTAGTATATGGCAGTCAGATACGCAGTATTTT. The complete variable domain, with remaining parts taken from reference TRBV19 and TRBJ2-3, reads DGGITQSPKYLFRKEGQNVTLSCEQNLNHDAMYWYRQDPGQGLRLIYYSQIVNDFQKGDIAEGYSVSREKKESFPLTVTSAQKNPTAFYLCASSIWQSDTQYFGPGTRLTVL.

The chain uses TRBV19 and TRBJ2-6; TRBD2 is a possible D gene (5 bases). This CDR3 spans 14 amino acids. CDR1 is LNHDA, CDR2 SQIVND, per germline (reference sequence). V gave up 8 bases and J gave up 2 bases, with 10 bases separating them. CDR3 coding DNA: TGTGCCAGTCCCGGGGTAGCTGGGGCCAACGTCCTGACTTTC. The encoded protein is CASPGVAGANVLTF.

The CDR3 loop is CASSSTGWKAFF. The CDR3 coding sequence is TGTGCCAGCAGTTCGACAGGGTGGAAAGCTTTCTTT. V usage is TRBV12-3 or TRBV12-4 and J usage is TRBJ1-1; 7 bases align to TRBD1. The CDR3 contains 12 residues. V shed 4 bases and J 9 bases; nucleotides not matched to a gene: 5.

This sequence joins TRBV21-1 and TRBJ2-2; the table gives TRBD1 as D, unverified against the DNA. TRBV21-1 is a recognized pseudogene. CDR3 length equals 16 residues. CDR3 amino acids: CASSPGGQGNTGELFF. The CDR3 DNA sequence: TGTGCCAGCAGCCCCGGGGGACAGGGTAACACCGGGGAGCTGTTTTTT.

The chain is built from TRBV20-1 and TRBJ1-1; D is unresolved. The V gene lost 5 bases and the J gene lost 10 bases, with 14 bases spanning the gap. The CDR3 runs to 11 residues. CDR1 and CDR2 from the germline V gene are DFQATT and SNEGSKA (reference sequence). The CDR3 DNA reads TGCAGTGCTGGCTCACTAGATACAGCTTTCTTT. As protein: CSAGSLDTAFF.

The V call is TRBV29-1, the J call TRBJ2-7; perhaps TRBD2 as D (5 bases). This CDR3 is built from 12 residues. The germline V and J ends were trimmed by 7 bases and 0 bases, with 10 bases remaining between them. The germline V gene has CDR1 SQVTM and CDR2 ANQGSEA. The CDR3 spells CSGSGGSYEQYF. The CDR3 nucleotides are TGCAGCGGTTCTGGAGGCTCCTACGAGCAGTACTTC.

This chain connects TRBV5-8 to TRBJ2-4, with TRBD1 matching over 11 bases. Per the germline V gene, CDR1 is SGHTS and CDR2 is YDEGEE. With 1 base clipped from V and 3 bases from J, the junction kept 6 bases outside the gene matches. This CDR3 region has 17 residues. This chain's CDR3 is CASSLFGGTGGKNIQYF. The CDR3 DNA reads TGTGCCAGCAGCTTGTTCGGAGGGACAGGGGGCAAAAACATTCAGTACTTC.

The chain employs TRBV24-1 and TRBJ2-3; no firm D call. V was pared by 4 bases and J by 3 bases, with 7 bases between. The CDR3 length is 13 residues. Germline CDR1 is KGHDR and CDR2 is SFDVKD. The CDR3 bases are TGTGCCACCAGTGAACCACTAACAGATACGCAGTATTTT. Its translation: CATSEPLTDTQYF.

This rearrangement joins TRBV24-1 to TRBJ1-2, with D maybe TRBD1 (6 bases). Trimming stripped 6 bases from V and 6 bases from J, with 10 bases between. Per germline, CDR1 KGHDR and CDR2 SFDVKD. This CDR3 has 12 amino acids. The CDR3 reads CATSQGIHGYTF. The CDR3 coding sequence is TGTGCCACCAGTCAGGGGATTCATGGCTACACCTTC.

The chain recombines TRBV19 with TRBJ1-5; TRBD1 is a possible D gene (6 bases). Germline CDR1 is LNHDA and CDR2 is SQIVND (reference sequence). The CDR3 consists of 14 residues. The ends were cut back, 5 bases at V and 6 bases at J, with 14 bases in the middle. CDR3 nucleotide sequence: TGTGCCAGTAGTTATGCCAGGGGAAGTCAGCCCCAGCATTTT. It encodes CASSYARGSQPQHF. Complete variable domain (other parts from reference TRBV19 and TRBJ1-5): DGGITQSPKYLFRKEGQNVTLSCEQNLNHDAMYWYRQDPGQGLRLIYYSQIVNDFQKGDIAEGYSVSREKKESFPLTVTSAQKNPTAFYLCASSYARGSQPQHFGDGTRLSIL.

The rearrangement joins TRBV5-1 to TRBJ2-7; D remains unclear. Germline CDR1 and CDR2: SGHRS and YFSETQ. This CDR3 is built from 11 residues. V was clipped by 7 bases and J by 0 bases, with 5 bases between them. The CDR3 DNA follows: TGCGCCAGCTACGACTCCTACGAGCAGTACTTC. Amino acid sequence: CASYDSYEQYF.

The chain carries TRBV5-1 and TRBJ2-5; D might be TRBD1 (6 bases). The CDR3 sequence is 14 residues long. V dropped 1 base and J dropped 1 base, with 8 bases sitting between them. CDR1 and CDR2 from the germline V gene are SGHRS and YFSETQ. CDR3 region: CASSLRGFQETQYF. CDR3 in DNA: TGCGCCAGCAGCTTGAGGGGGTTCCAAGAGACCCAGTACTTC. The full variable domain, its missing parts supplied by reference TRBV5-1 and TRBJ2-5, is KAGVTQTPRYLIKTRGQQVTLSCSPISGHRSVSWYQQTPGQGLQFLFEYFSETQRNKGNFPGRFSGRQFSNSRSEMNVSTLELGDSALYLCASSLRGFQETQYFGPGTRLLVL.

This clone was counted only a few times. The J gene is TRBJ1-2, the V gene TRBV29-1; possible D gene TRBD1, 6 bases. The CDR3 length is 15 residues. Trimming shortened V by 7 bases and J by 7 bases, and 25 bases separated the two germline ends. CDR1 and CDR2 (germline): SQVTM, ANQGSEA. The CDR3 region is CSALGGGHPALGYTF. The CDR3, as DNA: TGCAGCGCCCTAGGTGGGGGACACCCGGCCCTTGGCTACACCTTC.

The chain couples TRBV5-1 to TRBJ2-5; weak D call: TRBD1 (6 bases). Germline assignment: CDR1 SGHRS and CDR2 YFSETQ. This CDR3 comprises 13 residues. V was pared by 3 bases and J by 5 bases, with 11 bases between. The CDR3 sequence is CASSSGQMETQYF. In DNA form, the CDR3 reads TGCGCCAGCAGCTCTGGACAGATGGAGACCCAGTACTTC. Full variable domain (remainder filled in from reference TRBV5-1 and TRBJ2-5): KAGVTQTPRYLIKTRGQQVTLSCSPISGHRSVSWYQQTPGQGLQFLFEYFSETQRNKGNFPGRFSGRQFSNSRSEMNVSTLELGDSALYLCASSSGQMETQYFGPGTRLLVL.

The V gene is TRBV6-5, the J gene TRBJ2-5; tentatively, D is TRBD1 (6 bases). Per germline, CDR1 MNHEY and CDR2 SVGAGI. The length of the CDR3 is 13 residues. Trimming removed 7 bases at V and 1 base at J, with 10 bases between. The CDR3 loop is CASNGQIQETQYF. DNA of the CDR3: TGTGCCAGCAATGGACAGATCCAAGAGACCCAGTACTTC.

CDR3 sequence: CAWSDSSLGVEQYF. Written as DNA, the CDR3 is TGTGCCTGGAGCGACAGCTCCTTGGGTGTTGAGCAGTACTTC. V usage is TRBV30 and J usage is TRBJ2-7; a possible D gene is TRBD1 (5 bases). Per germline, CDR1 GTSNPN and CDR2 SVGIG (reference sequence). This CDR3 has 14 residues. V shed 3 bases and J shed 7 bases, with 19 bases lying between them.